The rows below give T cell receptor beta chains drawn from one sample of a study of T cell responses to AZD1222 COVID-19 vaccine. Produced via immunoSEQ multiplex PCR; TCRdb's table is partial and in-frame only. The data hold some 74,000 clones, with about nine tenths observed a single time. The specimen was peripheral blood, collected 28 days after the second AZD1222 dose. The receptors come from an adult who received the AZD1222 COVID-19 vaccine. Both conserved end residues are part of each CDR3. A D gene is named only where the DNA matches it firmly. Size is omitted from some rows. Given values are once, few, many or a class for expanded clones.

d_call	v_call	j_call	clone_size	cdr3_aa	cdr3_nt
TRBD1	TRBV19	TRBJ1-3	-	CASSTRGLPGNTIYF	TGTGCCAGTAGTACCAGGGGGCTTCCTGGAAACACCATATATTTT
-	TRBV19	TRBJ2-2	once	CASYYGELFF	TGTGCCAGCTATTATGGGGAGCTGTTTTTT
TRBD1	TRBV20-1	TRBJ1-1	-	CSASPGTGWTEAFF	TGCAGTGCCAGTCCCGGGACAGGGTGGACTGAAGCTTTCTTT
-	TRBV18	TRBJ1-1	-	CASSSQVGGAFF	TGTGCCAGCTCATCACAGGTGGGGGGAGCTTTCTTT
TRBD1	TRBV18	TRBJ2-7	-	CASSPRDRAEQYF	TGTGCCAGCTCGCCCCGGGACAGGGCCGAGCAGTACTTC
TRBD2	TRBV11-1	TRBJ2-1	-	CASSRTSGGVEQFF	TGTGCCAGCAGCCGGACTAGCGGGGGGGTTGAGCAGTTCTTC
-	TRBV7-8	TRBJ1-2	-	CASSLAEGMGGYTF	TGTGCCAGCAGCTTAGCGGAGGGGATGGGTGGCTACACCTTC
TRBD1	TRBV5-1	TRBJ2-3	-	CASRQGGRTDTQYF	TGCGCCAGCAGACAGGGGGGCCGGACAGATACGCAGTATTTT
-	TRBV28	TRBJ1-3	few	CASRDSSSGNTIYF	TGTGCCAGCAGGGACAGCAGCTCTGGAAACACCATATATTTT
TRBD1	TRBV5-5	TRBJ2-5	-	CASSLEGAGKETQYF	TGTGCCAGCAGCTTGGAGGGGGCAGGTAAAGAGACCCAGTACTTC
-	TRBV3-1/TRBV3-2	TRBJ2-2	-	CASGTVTVGGGFTGELFF	TGTGCCAGCGGGACAGTGACGGTAGGCGGGGGCTTCACCGGGGAGCTGTTTTTT
-	TRBV5-1	TRBJ1-4	-	CASSPQGEKLFF	TGCGCCAGCAGCCCTCAGGGGGAAAAACTGTTTTTT
TRBD2	TRBV4-3	TRBJ2-3	-	CASSPPALAGSTDTQYF	TGCGCCAGCAGCCCCCCCGCACTAGCGGGAAGCACAGATACGCAGTATTTT
-	TRBV4-3	TRBJ2-2	-	CASSQETVGGELFF	TGCGCCAGCAGCCAAGAAACGGTGGGCGGGGAGCTGTTTTTT
-	TRBV4-3	TRBJ2-5	few	CASSQDWTVKETQYF	TGCGCCAGCAGCCAAGATTGGACGGTTAAAGAGACCCAGTACTTC
-	TRBV3-1/TRBV3-2	TRBJ1-5	-	CASSQDYAEGPQHF	TGTGCCAGCAGCCAAGACTATGCCGAGGGGCCCCAGCATTTT
-	TRBV5-4	TRBJ1-2	-	CATHTGSRARTF	TGTGCCACGCATACAGGGTCGCGGGCGAGAACCTTC
-	TRBV25-1	TRBJ2-2	-	CASSDQGGNTGELFF	TGTGCCAGCAGTGACCAGGGGGGAAACACCGGGGAGCTGTTTTTT
-	TRBV2	TRBJ2-1	-	CASSGQVNEQFF	TGTGCCAGCAGTGGACAAGTCAATGAGCAGTTCTTC
-	TRBV6-5	TRBJ2-7	once	CASSSFYEQYF	TGTGCCAGCAGTTCCTTCTACGAGCAGTACTTC
-	TRBV19	TRBJ1-1	once	CASGTRGTEAFF	TGTGCCAGTGGGACGAGGGGAACTGAAGCTTTCTTT
TRBD2	TRBV2	TRBJ2-7	-	CASSVGRGYEQYF	TGTGCCAGCAGCGTCGGGAGGGGCTACGAGCAGTACTTC
-	TRBV29-1	TRBJ2-7	-	CSVEGGGLLEQYF	TGCAGCGTTGAGGGAGGGGGGCTTCTCGAGCAGTACTTC
TRBD1	TRBV28	TRBJ1-1	-	CASRTGVNTEAFF	TGTGCCAGCCGGACAGGGGTGAACACTGAAGCTTTCTTT
-	TRBV6-5	TRBJ2-7	-	CASSSVTAGEQYF	TGTGCCAGCAGTTCGGTGACAGCCGGCGAGCAGTACTTC
TRBD1	TRBV7-7	TRBJ2-5	-	CASSLFGQGAAETQYF	TGTGCCAGCAGCTTATTCGGGCAGGGGGCGGCAGAGACCCAGTACTTC
TRBD1	TRBV6-2/TRBV6-3	TRBJ2-3	-	CASSYSGQGAADTQYF	TGTGCCAGCAGTTACTCCGGACAGGGGGCGGCCGATACGCAGTATTTT
-	TRBV7-2	TRBJ1-6	-	CASLQGIDNSPLHF	TGTGCCAGCCTACAGGGAATTGATAATTCACCCCTCCACTTT
-	TRBV30	TRBJ1-1	-	CAWGMNTEAFF	TGTGCCTGGGGGATGAACACTGAAGCTTTCTTT
-	TRBV19	TRBJ1-2	-	CASSIAGELLYGYTF	TGTGCCAGTAGTATAGCAGGGGAACTACTTTATGGCTACACCTTC
-	TRBV7-9	TRBJ1-2	-	CASSPRGRRVGGYTF	TGTGCCAGCAGTCCCCGGGGCCGAAGAGTCGGGGGCTACACCTTC
-	TRBV27	TRBJ1-4	-	CASTSLSSEKLFF	TGTGCCAGCACCTCTCTCTCTTCTGAAAAACTGTTTTTT
TRBD1	TRBV19	TRBJ2-7	once	CASKTAGQGAYEQYF	TGTGCCAGTAAAACAGCCGGACAGGGGGCCTACGAGCAGTACTTC
-	TRBV5-4	TRBJ2-7	few	CASSLDQISYEQYF	TGTGCCAGCAGCTTGGACCAAATTAGCTACGAGCAGTACTTC
-	TRBV4-1	TRBJ2-7	-	CASSPILRVKGPLSPFPYEQYF	TGCGCCAGCAGCCCTATACTAAGGGTTAAAGGTCCCCTATCCCCCTTTCCCTACGAGCAGTACTTC
-	TRBV4-1	TRBJ1-5	-	CASSQAEGLRNQPQHF	TGCGCCAGCAGCCAAGCTGAGGGGCTACGGAATCAGCCCCAGCATTTT
-	TRBV5-1	TRBJ2-4	-	CASSSMGGTNIQYF	TGCGCCAGCAGCTCTATGGGGGGAACAAACATTCAGTACTTC
-	TRBV30	TRBJ1-2	-	CAWGPWGVDYGYTF	TGTGCCTGGGGACCTTGGGGGGTTGACTATGGCTACACCTTC
-	TRBV6-5	TRBJ2-3	-	CASPGRGSCTDTQYF	TGTGCCAGCCCAGGGCGAGGGAGTTGCACAGATACGCAGTATTTT
TRBD2	TRBV7-8	TRBJ2-5	-	CANKVAGGPEETQYF	TGTGCCAACAAAGTAGCGGGGGGACCCGAAGAGACCCAGTACTTC
-	TRBV28	TRBJ1-6	once	CASQRLNSPLHF	TGTGCCTCCCAAAGGTTAAATTCACCCCTCCACTTT
-	TRBV28	TRBJ2-1	-	CASSPYRPGHEKNNEQFF	TGTGCCAGCAGTCCTTACCGACCGGGACATGAGAAAAACAATGAGCAGTTCTTC
-	TRBV30	TRBJ2-7	-	CAWSALNEQYF	TGTGCCTGGAGCGCCTTAAACGAGCAGTACTTC
TRBD1	TRBV29-1	TRBJ2-7	-	CSVRTGDSSYEQYF	TGCAGCGTTCGGACAGGGGATAGCTCCTACGAGCAGTACTTC
TRBD1	TRBV25-1	TRBJ1-3	few	CASSDGSGQGYSGNTIYF	TGTGCCAGCAGTGATGGGAGCGGACAGGGGTACTCTGGAAACACCATATATTTT
-	TRBV6-5	TRBJ1-2	-	CASSYHTGASSRYTF	TGTGCCAGCAGTTACCATACCGGGGCCTCATCACGCTACACCTTC
-	TRBV2	TRBJ1-1	-	CASSEDRSAVTEAFF	TGTGCCAGCAGTGAAGACAGGTCCGCGGTCACTGAAGCTTTCTTT